Sequencing of this TCR beta chain was carried out in a study of T cell repertoires in cytomegalovirus infection. This clonotype came up a few times. Antigen: not known. TCRdb processed the reads anew with MiXCR; each CDR3 protein has one entry. The repertoire holds over 100,000 distinct CDR3 sequences, with about 30% as singletons. CDR3 length: 16 amino acids. Trimming took 5 bases from V and 3 from J; bases not matched to a gene: 6. This specimen was CD8+ T cells from cultured PBMCs, taken from culture after CMV antigen stimulation. This receptor was obtained from a human donor in good health (CMV status not recorded). Some clones in this sample may be carry-over from other donors' samples. The chain couples TRBV12-3 or TRBV12-4 to TRBJ2-2; 10 bases are shared with TRBD2. The CDR3 nucleotides are TGTGCCAGCAGTGACTGGACTAGCGGCTACACCGGGGAGCTGTTTTTT. Translation gives CASSDWTSGYTGELFF.